This T cell receptor (beta chain) stems from a study of T cells in Graves' hyperthyroidism and ophthalmopathy. Authors of the study amplified TCR beta CDR3 regions from RNA transcripts. Researchers ran a first-round RT-PCR on the TCR CDR3 using the HTBI primer set. Via MiXCR, TCRdb re-called the multiplex PCR reads, giving one row per CDR3 protein. The sample consists of fewer than 750,000 distinct CDR3 sequences, more than 14% of them appearing once. This clonotype came up many times. Germline V lookup: CDR1 KGHSH, CDR2 LQKENI. The length of the CDR3 is 17 residues. The trim removed 6 bases at V and 0 bases at J, leaving 13 bases unmatched.

Input material: blood. The chain employs TRBV18 and TRBJ1-2; 7 positions agree with TRBD1. The TCR was taken from a woman aged 45-65 years with Graves' ophthalmopathy. CDR3 residues: CASSQKTGTEANYGYTF. CDR3 DNA: TGTGCCAGCTCCCAAAAAACCGGGACAGAAGCTAACTATGGCTACACCTTC. The entire variable domain, with the rest obtained from reference TRBV18 and TRBJ1-2, is as follows: NAGVMQNPRHLVRRRGQEARLRCSPMKGHSHVYWYRQLPEEGLKFMVYLQKENIIDESGMPKERFSAEFPKEGPSILRIQQVVRGDSAAYFCASSQKTGTEANYGYTFGSGTRLTVV.